These T cell receptor beta chains were read from a single sample in a study of CD8 T cells in ankylosing spondylitis. TCRdb reprocessed the 5' RACE reads with MiXCR, giving one entry per CDR3 protein. This sample carries 200,000 to 250,000 distinct CDR3 sequences, about 10% of them seen once, and the ten largest clones take roughly 23%. Sequences were obtained from blood, either unsorted or a sorted T cell fraction (not recorded which). These receptors came from a male donor with ankylosing spondylitis or in good health (not recorded which). Each CDR3 is given with its conserved first and last residue. Fields, in order: V gene, CDR3 length, D gene, J gene, clone size, CDR3 protein, CDR3 DNA. A D gene is named only where the DNA matches it firmly. Clone size is given for some rows only: seen once, a few or many times, or a class if the clone is expanded.

TRBV7-9	14	TRBD1	TRBJ2-7	many	CASSGDSFSYEQYF	TGTGCCAGCAGTGGGGACAGCTTCTCCTACGAGCAGTACTTC
TRBV6-1	14	-	TRBJ1-2	many	CASSPRWDNYGYTF	TGTGCCAGCAGCCCTAGATGGGATAACTATGGCTACACCTTC
TRBV20-1	15	TRBD1	TRBJ1-4	many	CSAQTGGGTNEKLFF	TGCAGTGCTCAAACAGGGGGCGGAACTAATGAAAAACTGTTTTTT
TRBV12-3/TRBV12-4	14	-	TRBJ1-1	many	CASTKVGGNTEAFF	TGTGCCAGCACCAAGGTTGGGGGGAACACTGAAGCTTTCTTT
TRBV5-1	14	-	TRBJ1-1	few	CASSSLGGDTEAFF	TGCGCCAGCAGCTCCCTAGGTGGGGACACTGAAGCTTTCTTT
TRBV11-1	19	-	TRBJ2-6	-	CASSPQGGSWSSGANVLTF	TGTGCCAGCAGCCCCCAGGGCGGGTCCTGGAGCTCTGGGGCCAACGTCCTGACTTTC
TRBV4-2	17	TRBD1	TRBJ2-5	few	CASSQVSGDRAQETQYF	TGTGCCAGCAGCCAAGTCTCCGGGGACAGGGCCCAAGAGACCCAGTACTTC
TRBV7-9	16	TRBD1	TRBJ1-2	many	CASSLGQGLLNYGYTF	TGTGCCAGCAGCTTAGGACAGGGATTGCTCAACTATGGCTACACCTTC
TRBV7-8	16	-	TRBJ2-5	many	CASSLDVGGPQETQYF	TGTGCCAGCAGCTTAGATGTGGGGGGGCCTCAAGAGACCCAGTACTTC
TRBV9	13	-	TRBJ2-7	many	CASGPQFSSEQYF	TGTGCCAGCGGGCCCCAATTTTCAAGCGAGCAGTACTTC
TRBV5-4	15	-	TRBJ1-1	few	CASSIRAGKNTEAFF	TGTGCCAGCAGCATCCGGGCAGGGAAGAACACTGAAGCTTTCTTT
TRBV12-3/TRBV12-4	15	-	TRBJ1-5	many	CASSSSQTNWQPQHF	TGTGCCAGCAGTTCTTCTCAAACAAACTGGCAGCCCCAGCATTTT
TRBV12-3/TRBV12-4	12	-	TRBJ1-1	-	CASSLIVTEAFF	TGTGCCAGCAGTTTAATAGTCACTGAAGCTTTCTTT
TRBV7-2	15	-	TRBJ2-3	-	CASSLSGIGTDTQYF	TGTGCCAGCAGCCTTTCCGGGATCGGAACAGATACGCAGTATTTT
TRBV12-3/TRBV12-4	13	TRBD1	TRBJ1-1	-	CASRLTGGTEAFF	TGTGCCAGCAGGCTTACAGGGGGCACTGAAGCTTTCTTT
TRBV5-1	15	-	TRBJ2-3	many	CASSLGGALTDTQYF	TGCGCCAGCAGCTTGGGCGGGGCGCTCACAGATACGCAGTATTTT
TRBV3-1	16	TRBD1	TRBJ1-1	many	CASSQVRTGRDTEAFF	TGTGCCAGCAGCCAAGTAAGGACAGGGAGGGACACTGAAGCTTTCTTT
TRBV7-2	15	-	TRBJ1-2	few	CASSPDTGGTYGYTF	TGTGCCAGCAGCCCCGACACCGGAGGAACCTATGGCTACACCTTC
TRBV5-1	14	TRBD1	TRBJ1-1	many	CASSSTGPGTEAFF	TGCGCCAGCAGCTCGACAGGGCCGGGCACTGAAGCTTTCTTT
TRBV5-1	16	-	TRBJ2-1	many	CASSLGLNLGHNEQFF	TGCGCCAGCAGCTTGGGGTTAAACTTGGGTCACAATGAGCAGTTCTTC
TRBV6-5	11	-	TRBJ2-1	many	CASTRDNEQFF	TGTGCCAGCACGAGGGACAATGAGCAGTTCTTC
TRBV7-2	16	-	TRBJ2-7	many	CASSLVTQHPTYEQYF	TGTGCCAGCAGCTTAGTGACCCAACACCCAACCTACGAGCAGTACTTC
TRBV7-2	15	-	TRBJ1-5	many	CASSVQTSGDQPQHF	TGTGCCAGCAGCGTACAGACGTCAGGCGATCAGCCCCAGCATTTT
TRBV27	14	-	TRBJ1-2	-	CASSLSAPGVGYTF	TGTGCCAGCAGTTTATCTGCCCCAGGGGTAGGCTACACCTTC
TRBV5-1	14	-	TRBJ1-1	-	CASSFQRENTEAFF	TGCGCCAGCAGCTTTCAAAGGGAGAACACTGAAGCTTTCTTT
TRBV7-9	16	TRBD1	TRBJ1-4	-	CASSYTIGQGYEKLFF	TGTGCCAGCAGCTATACTATCGGACAGGGTTACGAAAAACTGTTTTTT
TRBV12-3/TRBV12-4	14	-	TRBJ1-1	many	CASSLVGSGRVVFF	TGTGCCAGCAGTTTAGTTGGGAGTGGTCGTGTCGTTTTCTTT
TRBV11-2	15	-	TRBJ2-6	few	CASSTNQLGANVLTF	TGTGCCAGCAGCACAAACCAGCTTGGGGCCAACGTCCTGACTTTC
TRBV7-3	17	-	TRBJ1-4	few	CASSPTGRVSANEKLFF	TGTGCCAGCAGCCCTACAGGGAGGGTTTCCGCTAATGAAAAACTGTTTTTT
TRBV20-1	15	-	TRBJ1-2	many	CSARDPRTTRYGYTF	TGCAGTGCTAGAGACCCCCGGACAACCCGCTATGGCTACACCTTC
TRBV5-1	14	-	TRBJ2-5	many	CASSAGATRETQYF	TGCGCCAGCAGTGCGGGGGCAACCCGTGAGACCCAGTACTTC
TRBV3-1	16	-	TRBJ2-1	many	CASSQGQATAYNEQFF	TGTGCCAGCAGCCAAGGGCAGGCCACCGCCTACAATGAGCAGTTCTTC
TRBV20-1	15	TRBD2	TRBJ2-3	many	CSAGGGGGRTDTQYF	TGCAGTGCCGGGGGGGGCGGGGGCCGCACAGATACGCAGTATTTT
TRBV5-1	15	TRBD1	TRBJ2-3	-	CASSLVQGSTDTQYF	TGCGCCAGCAGCTTGGTACAGGGGAGCACAGATACGCAGTATTTT
TRBV6-2/TRBV6-3	12	-	TRBJ2-1	many	CASSYPGAEQFF	TGTGCCAGCAGTTACCCAGGGGCTGAGCAGTTCTTC
TRBV7-6	17	-	TRBJ2-3	many	CASSPERSGAGTDTQYF	TGTGCCAGCAGCCCAGAACGATCAGGGGCCGGCACAGATACGCAGTATTTT
TRBV5-1	13	-	TRBJ2-5	many	CASSLIVEETQYF	TGCGCCAGCAGCTTGATTGTGGAAGAGACCCAGTACTTC
TRBV7-9	11	-	TRBJ2-7	many	CASSFTYEQYF	TGTGCCAGCAGCTTTACGTACGAGCAGTACTTC
TRBV18	13	-	TRBJ2-5	many	CASSPPDRETQYF	TGTGCCAGCTCACCGCCAGACAGGGAGACCCAGTACTTC
TRBV7-9	13	-	TRBJ1-4	-	CASSLVQGEKLFF	TGTGCCAGCAGCTTAGTGCAGGGAGAAAAACTGTTTTTT
TRBV20-1	15	TRBD1	TRBJ1-5	many	CSAPGQGGSNQPQHF	TGCAGTGCTCCCGGACAGGGAGGTAGCAATCAGCCCCAGCATTTT
TRBV7-9	14	-	TRBJ2-2	many	CASSFTFHTGELFF	TGTGCCAGCAGCTTCACCTTTCACACCGGGGAGCTGTTTTTT
TRBV5-1	13	TRBD1	TRBJ2-7	many	CASTTGGSYEQYF	TGCGCCAGCACGACAGGGGGCTCCTACGAGCAGTACTTC
TRBV5-1	15	-	TRBJ2-3	many	CASSEGWEGTDTQYF	TGCGCCAGCTCCGAGGGTTGGGAAGGCACAGATACGCAGTATTTT
TRBV7-9	14	-	TRBJ1-1	many	CASSLALAYTEAFF	TGTGCCAGCAGCTTAGCGCTCGCGTACACTGAAGCTTTCTTT
TRBV20-1	15	-	TRBJ1-1	-	CSALILGTLDAEAFF	TGCAGTGCTCTTATCCTCGGGACCCTGGACGCTGAAGCTTTCTTT
TRBV6-1	13	-	TRBJ1-2	many	CASKAQEGYGYTF	TGTGCCAGCAAGGCCCAGGAGGGGTATGGCTACACCTTC
TRBV15	16	TRBD1	TRBJ2-1	many	CATSRERGQEDNEQFF	TGTGCCACCAGCAGAGAGAGGGGACAGGAAGACAATGAGCAGTTCTTC